This T cell receptor (beta chain) was captured by sequencing in a study of blood T cell repertoires in COVID-19. Measured with immunoSEQ multiplex PCR; TCRdb has only the in-frame clones, and not every one. There are about 300,000 clones in the sample; about nine tenths occur only once, and roughly 2.8% lies in the top ten. Trimming cost V 3 bases and J 0 bases; bases outside gene matches: 5. The CDR3 runs 15 residues. Germline CDR1 reads SGHRS; CDR2 reads YFSETQ. Sequencing was performed on PBMCs or T cells enriched from blood (not recorded which). The source of this sequence is a woman in her fifties or sixties who had been exposed to COVID-19. The V gene is TRBV5-1, the J gene TRBJ1-2, with 7 bases matching TRBD1. The DNA of the CDR3 is TGCGCCAGCAGCTCAACAGGGGTTCCTAACTATGGCTACACCTTC. Its protein product is CASSSTGVPNYGYTF.